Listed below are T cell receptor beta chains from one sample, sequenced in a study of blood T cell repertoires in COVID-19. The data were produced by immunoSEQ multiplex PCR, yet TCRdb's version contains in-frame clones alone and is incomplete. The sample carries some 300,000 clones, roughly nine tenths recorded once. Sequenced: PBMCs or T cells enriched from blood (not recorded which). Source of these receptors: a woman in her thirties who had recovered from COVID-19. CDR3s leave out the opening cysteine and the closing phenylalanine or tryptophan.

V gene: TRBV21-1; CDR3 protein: ASYTGLTSGNTIY
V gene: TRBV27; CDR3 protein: ASSRVTTSGANVLT
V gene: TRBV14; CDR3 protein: ASSQYRAGEGTEAF
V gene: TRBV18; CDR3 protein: ASSPPMGAVGNTEAF
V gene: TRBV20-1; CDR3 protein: SASRGSNQPQH
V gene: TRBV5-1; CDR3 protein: ASSLGQGAREPQH
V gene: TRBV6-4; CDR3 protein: ASSGRGPGPYEQY
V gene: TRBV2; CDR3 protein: ASSERTGRQPQH
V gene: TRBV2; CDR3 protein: ASSERQGGQETQY
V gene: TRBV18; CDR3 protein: ASSQSGQNEQF
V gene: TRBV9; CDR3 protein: ASSAGQGETYEQY
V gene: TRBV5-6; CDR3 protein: ASSSLRGVGLNTEAF
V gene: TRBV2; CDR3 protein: ASSDGELNTEAF
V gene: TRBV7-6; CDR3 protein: ASSLTGPTDTQY
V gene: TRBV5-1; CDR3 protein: ASSLNRGQTQY
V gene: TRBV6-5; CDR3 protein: ASRYTGRSSYEQY
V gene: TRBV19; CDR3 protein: ASRPEGNYGYT
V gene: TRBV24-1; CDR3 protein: ATRGTGGSGELF
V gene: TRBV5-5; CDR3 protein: ASSFKGGESPLH
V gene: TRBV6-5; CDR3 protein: ASSYSSDNYGYT
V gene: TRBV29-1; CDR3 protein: SVVEDYRGINYGYT
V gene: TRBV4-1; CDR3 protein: ASSQDNRGTDTQY
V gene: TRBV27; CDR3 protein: ASSLKGDRGTDTQY
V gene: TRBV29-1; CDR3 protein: SVVRGGADTQY
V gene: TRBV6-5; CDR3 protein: ATHRVQNTEAF
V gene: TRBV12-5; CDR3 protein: ASGLGQQGRYGYT
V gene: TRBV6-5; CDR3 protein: ASGLGQRDYEQY
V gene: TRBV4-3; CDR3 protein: ASSQGSGEQY
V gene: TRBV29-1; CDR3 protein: SVGQGAYGYT
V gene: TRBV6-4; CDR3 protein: ASSDSTGGGPLH
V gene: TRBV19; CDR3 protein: ASSGGQGRDEQY
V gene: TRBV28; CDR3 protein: ASSLRTVTGNTGELF
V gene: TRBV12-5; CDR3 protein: ASGPRQGASDEKLF
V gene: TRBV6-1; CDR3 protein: ASSDKDSNNSPLH
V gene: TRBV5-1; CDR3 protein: ASSLDRGGAGANVLT
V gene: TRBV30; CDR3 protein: AWSREIGTGAYEQY
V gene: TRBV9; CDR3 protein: ASNGGEYNSPLH
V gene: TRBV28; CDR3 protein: ATYPRGDRNTIY
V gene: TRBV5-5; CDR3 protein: ASRHDYEQY
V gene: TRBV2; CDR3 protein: ASSEPRLFGELF
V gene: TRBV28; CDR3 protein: ASSLSGKVWETQY
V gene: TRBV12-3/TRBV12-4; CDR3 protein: ASGRGGVETQY
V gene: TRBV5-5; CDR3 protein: ASSFGAISNQPQH
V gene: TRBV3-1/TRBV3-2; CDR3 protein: ASSPFKNTEAF
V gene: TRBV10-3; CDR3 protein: AIRDRENTGELF
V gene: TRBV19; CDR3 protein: ASSMNRANTEAF
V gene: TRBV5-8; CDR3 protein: ASSSPGQGASDGYT
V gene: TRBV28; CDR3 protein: ASSFRVKNTEAF
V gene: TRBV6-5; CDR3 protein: ASRPNGYT
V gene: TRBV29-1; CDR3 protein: SAGEGRARVQF
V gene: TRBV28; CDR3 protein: ASSGDRGRLSETQY
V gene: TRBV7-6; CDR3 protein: ASSRGTSTSGNTIY
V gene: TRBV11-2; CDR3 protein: ASSPLGGPNYGYT
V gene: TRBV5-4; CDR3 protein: ASSLVGAGTTDTQY